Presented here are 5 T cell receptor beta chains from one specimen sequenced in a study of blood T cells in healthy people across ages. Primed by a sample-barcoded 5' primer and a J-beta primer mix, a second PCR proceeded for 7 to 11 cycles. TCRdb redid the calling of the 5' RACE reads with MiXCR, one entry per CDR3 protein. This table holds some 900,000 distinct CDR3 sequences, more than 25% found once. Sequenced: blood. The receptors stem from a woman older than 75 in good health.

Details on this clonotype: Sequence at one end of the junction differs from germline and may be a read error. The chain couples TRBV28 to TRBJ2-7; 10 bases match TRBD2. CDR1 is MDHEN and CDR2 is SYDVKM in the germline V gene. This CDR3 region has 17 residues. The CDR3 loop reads CASSLSRASGGYNEQYF. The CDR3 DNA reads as TGTGCCAGTAGTTTATCTAGGGCTAGCGGGGGTTACAATGAGCAGTACTTC.

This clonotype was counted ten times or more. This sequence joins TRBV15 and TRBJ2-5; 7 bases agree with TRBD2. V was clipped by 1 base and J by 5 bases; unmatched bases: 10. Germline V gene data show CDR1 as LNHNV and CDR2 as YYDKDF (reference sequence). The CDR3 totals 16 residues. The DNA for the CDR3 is TGTGCCACCAGCAGAGGAGGAGCGGGAAGGGACGAGACCCAGTACTTC. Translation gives CATSRGGAGRDETQYF.

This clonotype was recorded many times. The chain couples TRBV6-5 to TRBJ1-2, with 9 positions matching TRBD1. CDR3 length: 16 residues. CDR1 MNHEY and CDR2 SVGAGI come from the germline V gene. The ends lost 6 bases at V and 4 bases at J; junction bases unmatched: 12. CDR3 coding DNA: TGTGCCAGCAGCCGTACCGGGACAGGGCCTCTCTATGGCTACACCTTC. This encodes CASSRTGTGPLYGYTF.

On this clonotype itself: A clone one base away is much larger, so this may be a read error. The CDR3 bases are TGCAGTGCTACCGGGACAGGGCCCTACGAGCAGTACTTC. It codes for CSATGTGPYEQYF. The genes are TRBV20-1 and TRBJ2-7; 9 nucleotides line up with TRBD1. Trimming took 4 bases from V and 2 from J; bases not matched to a gene: 3. The CDR3 is made up of 13 amino acids. CDR1 and CDR2 (germline): DFQATT, SNEGSKA (reference sequence).

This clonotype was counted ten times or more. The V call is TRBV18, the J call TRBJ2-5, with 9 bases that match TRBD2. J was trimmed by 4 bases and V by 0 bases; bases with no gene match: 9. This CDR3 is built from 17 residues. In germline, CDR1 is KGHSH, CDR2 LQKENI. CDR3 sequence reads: CASSPPTSGRTGETQYF. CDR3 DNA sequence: TGTGCCAGCTCACCACCGACTAGCGGTCGCACGGGAGAGACCCAGTACTTC.